This T cell receptor (beta chain) was sequenced during a study of blood T cell repertoires in COVID-19. Study-level information: PBMCs, B-cell-depleted T cells, or T cells provided the cDNA or gDNA that made up the material.

Profiled with immunoSEQ multiplex PCR; TCRdb holds only in-frame clones, not every one. The top ten hold 5.6% of the sample, which has 50,000 to 70,000 clones, 65% to 90% seen once. V shed 5 bases and J 10 bases; nucleotides not matched to a gene: 7. Germline V lookup: CDR1 SGHRS, CDR2 YFSETQ. The CDR3 runs 14 residues. The receptor was derived from a woman in her fifties or sixties with acute or convalescent COVID-19. This chain links TRBV5-1 with TRBJ1-6; 9 bases agree with TRBD1. Specimen: peripheral blood. CDR3 in amino acids: CASRTGTGSSPLHF. The CDR3 DNA reads TGCGCCAGCAGAACCGGGACAGGGTCCTCACCCCTCCACTTT.